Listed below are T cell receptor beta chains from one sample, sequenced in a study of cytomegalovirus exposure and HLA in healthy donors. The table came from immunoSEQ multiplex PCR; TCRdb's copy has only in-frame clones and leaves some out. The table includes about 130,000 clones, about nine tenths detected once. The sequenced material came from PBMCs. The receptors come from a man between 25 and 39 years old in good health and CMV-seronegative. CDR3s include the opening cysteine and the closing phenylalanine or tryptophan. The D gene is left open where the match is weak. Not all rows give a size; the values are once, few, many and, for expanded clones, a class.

CSVLPWTGGGYTF | TGCAGCGTCCTACCCTGGACAGGAGGAGGCTACACCTTC | TRBD1 | - | TRBJ1-2 | 13 | TRBV29-1
CATEDREIDGYTF | TGTGCCACCGAGGACAGGGAGATTGATGGCTACACCTTC | TRBD1 | - | TRBJ1-2 | 13 | TRBV6-4
CSALKGNTYEQYF | TGCAGCGCTCTCAAGGGGAATACCTACGAGCAGTACTTC | - | - | TRBJ2-7 | 13 | TRBV29-1
CASSYYPLGYEQYF | TGTGCCAGCAGTTACTACCCGCTCGGCTACGAGCAGTACTTC | - | - | TRBJ2-7 | 14 | TRBV6-5
CASSSSRGSEQYF | TGTGCCAGCAGCTCATCTAGGGGGAGCGAGCAGTACTTC | - | many | TRBJ2-7 | 13 | TRBV7-9
CASRGATSGNYNEQFF | TGTGCCAGTAGGGGTGCGACTAGCGGGAACTACAATGAGCAGTTCTTC | TRBD2 | - | TRBJ2-1 | 16 | TRBV19
CASSRSGIGSYEQYF | TGTGCCAGCAGCCGTAGCGGCATAGGCTCCTACGAGCAGTACTTC | - | - | TRBJ2-7 | 15 | TRBV2
CASSMITGPPQPQHF | TGTGCCAGCAGTATGATTACAGGGCCTCCTCAGCCCCAGCATTTT | - | medium-sized | TRBJ1-5 | 15 | TRBV5-5
CASRPGGWAEAFF | TGTGCCAGCAGGCCGGGGGGCTGGGCTGAAGCTTTCTTT | - | - | TRBJ1-1 | 13 | TRBV2
CASSFSTGGYLSGANVLTF | TGTGCCAGCAGTTTCTCGACAGGCGGATACCTCTCTGGGGCCAACGTCCTGACTTTC | - | - | TRBJ2-6 | 19 | TRBV27
CATSRGRAGKNYGYTF | TGTGCCACCAGCAGAGGGAGGGCAGGGAAGAACTATGGCTACACCTTC | - | - | TRBJ1-2 | 16 | TRBV15
CASSVAAGDTQYF | TGTGCCAGCAGCGTAGCGGCGGGGGATACGCAGTATTTT | - | - | TRBJ2-3 | 13 | TRBV9
CATSRDSEGGNEQFF | TGTGCCACCAGCAGAGATTCCGAGGGAGGCAATGAGCAGTTCTTC | - | few | TRBJ2-1 | 15 | TRBV15
CASVGGKSNQPQHF | TGTGCCAGCGTAGGGGGCAAGAGCAATCAGCCCCAGCATTTT | TRBD1 | - | TRBJ1-5 | 14 | TRBV6-1
CASSQEEEDYEQYF | TGCGCCAGCAGCCAAGAAGAGGAAGACTACGAGCAGTACTTC | - | - | TRBJ2-7 | 14 | TRBV4-1
CASRGLAGREQYF | TGTGCCTCACGGGGACTAGCGGGACGGGAGCAGTACTTC | TRBD2 | - | TRBJ2-7 | 13 | TRBV7-2
CASSLNKAGSNYGYTF | TGTGCCAGCAGTCTGAATAAAGCAGGTTCGAACTATGGCTACACCTTC | - | - | TRBJ1-2 | 16 | TRBV6-6
CSVTRQGDSGNTIYF | TGCAGCGTTACCAGACAGGGGGACTCTGGAAACACCATATATTTT | TRBD1 | once | TRBJ1-3 | 15 | TRBV29-1
CASSKTGSGGTDTQYF | TGTGCCAGCAGCAAAACAGGGAGTGGAGGCACAGATACGCAGTATTTT | - | once | TRBJ2-3 | 16 | TRBV7-2
CASSLGLEQFF | TGCGCCAGCAGCTTGGGACTAGAGCAGTTCTTC | - | - | TRBJ2-1 | 11 | TRBV5-1